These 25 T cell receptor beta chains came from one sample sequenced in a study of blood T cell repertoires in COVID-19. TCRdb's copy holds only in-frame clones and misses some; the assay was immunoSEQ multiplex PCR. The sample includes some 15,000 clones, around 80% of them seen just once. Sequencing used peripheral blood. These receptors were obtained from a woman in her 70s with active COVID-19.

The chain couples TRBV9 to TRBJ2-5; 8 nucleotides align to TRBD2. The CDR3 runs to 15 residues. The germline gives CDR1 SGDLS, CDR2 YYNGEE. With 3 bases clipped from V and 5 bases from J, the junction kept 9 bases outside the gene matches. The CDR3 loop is CASSAYGGGRETQYF. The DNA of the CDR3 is TGTGCCAGCAGCGCCTACGGGGGGGGTAGGGAGACCCAGTACTTC.

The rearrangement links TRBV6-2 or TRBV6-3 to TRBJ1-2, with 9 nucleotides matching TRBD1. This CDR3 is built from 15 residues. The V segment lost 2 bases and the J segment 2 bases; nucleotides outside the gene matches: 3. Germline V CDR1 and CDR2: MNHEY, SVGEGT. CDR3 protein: CASSYAQGANYGYTF. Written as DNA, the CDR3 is TGTGCCAGCAGTTACGCACAGGGGGCAAACTATGGCTACACCTTC.

In DNA, the CDR3 is TGTGCCAGCAGCCCCCGGGATATAACAGACACCATATATTTT. The encoded protein is CASSPRDITDTIYF. This rearrangement joins TRBV5-6 to TRBJ1-3, with no clear D. CDR3 length equals 14 residues. In germline, CDR1 is SGHDT, CDR2 YYEEEE. Trimming took 4 bases from V and 8 from J, leaving 16 bases between them.

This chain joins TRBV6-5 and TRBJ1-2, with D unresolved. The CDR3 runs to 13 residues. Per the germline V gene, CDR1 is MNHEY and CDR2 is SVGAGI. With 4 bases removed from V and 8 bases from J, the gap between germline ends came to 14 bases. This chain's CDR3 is CASSSGRDKGYTF. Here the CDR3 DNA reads TGTGCCAGCAGTTCGGGGAGAGACAAAGGCTACACCTTC.

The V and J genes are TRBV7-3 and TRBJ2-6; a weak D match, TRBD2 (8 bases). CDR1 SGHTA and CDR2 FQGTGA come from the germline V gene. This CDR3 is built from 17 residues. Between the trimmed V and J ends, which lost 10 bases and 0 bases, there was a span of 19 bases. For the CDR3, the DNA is TGTGCCACCGCAAATAGCGGGACAGTCTCTGGGGCCAACGTCCTGACTTTC. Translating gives CATANSGTVSGANVLTF.

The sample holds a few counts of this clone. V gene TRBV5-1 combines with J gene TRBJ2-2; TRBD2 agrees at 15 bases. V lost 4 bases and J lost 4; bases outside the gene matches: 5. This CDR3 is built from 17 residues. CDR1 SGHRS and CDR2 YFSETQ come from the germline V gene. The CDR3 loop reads CASSRGLAGGSTGELFF. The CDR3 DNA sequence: TGCGCCAGCAGCCGCGGACTAGCGGGAGGGAGCACCGGGGAGCTGTTTTTT.

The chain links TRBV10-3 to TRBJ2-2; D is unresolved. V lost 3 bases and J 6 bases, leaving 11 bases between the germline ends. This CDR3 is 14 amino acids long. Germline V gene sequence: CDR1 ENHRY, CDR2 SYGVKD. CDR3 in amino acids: CAISEFLVSGELFF. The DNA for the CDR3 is TGTGCCATCAGTGAATTTCTTGTTTCCGGGGAGCTGTTTTTT.

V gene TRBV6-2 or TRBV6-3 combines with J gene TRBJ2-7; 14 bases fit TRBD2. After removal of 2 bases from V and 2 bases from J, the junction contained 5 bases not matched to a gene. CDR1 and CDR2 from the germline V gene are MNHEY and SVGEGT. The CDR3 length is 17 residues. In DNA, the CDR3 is TGTGCCAGCAGTTACGGGACTAGCGGGAGTTCGCCCTACGAGCAGTACTTC. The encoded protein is CASSYGTSGSSPYEQYF.

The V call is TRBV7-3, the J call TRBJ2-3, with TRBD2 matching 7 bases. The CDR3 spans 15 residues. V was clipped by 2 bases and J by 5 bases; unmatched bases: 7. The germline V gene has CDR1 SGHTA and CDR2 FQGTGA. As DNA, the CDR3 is TGTGCCAGCAGCTTAGGACTAGGTCGACGAGATACGCAGTATTTT. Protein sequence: CASSLGLGRRDTQYF.

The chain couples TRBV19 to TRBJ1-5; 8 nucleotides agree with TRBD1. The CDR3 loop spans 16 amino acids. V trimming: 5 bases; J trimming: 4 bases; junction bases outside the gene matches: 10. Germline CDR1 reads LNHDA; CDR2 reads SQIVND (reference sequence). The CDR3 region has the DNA TGTGCCAGTAGTTCCATACAGGGGGGGGCTAATCAGCCCCAGCATTTT. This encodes CASSSIQGGANQPQHF.

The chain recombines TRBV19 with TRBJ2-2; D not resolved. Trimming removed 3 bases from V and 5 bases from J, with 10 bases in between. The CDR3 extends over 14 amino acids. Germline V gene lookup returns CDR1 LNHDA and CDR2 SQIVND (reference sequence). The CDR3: CASSIVVLTGELFF. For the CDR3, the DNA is TGTGCCAGTAGTATTGTCGTATTAACCGGGGAGCTGTTTTTT. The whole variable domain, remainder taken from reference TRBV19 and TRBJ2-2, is DGGITQSPKYLFRKEGQNVTLSCEQNLNHDAMYWYRQDPGQGLRLIYYSQIVNDFQKGDIAEGYSVSREKKESFPLTVTSAQKNPTAFYLCASSIVVLTGELFFGEGSRLTVL.

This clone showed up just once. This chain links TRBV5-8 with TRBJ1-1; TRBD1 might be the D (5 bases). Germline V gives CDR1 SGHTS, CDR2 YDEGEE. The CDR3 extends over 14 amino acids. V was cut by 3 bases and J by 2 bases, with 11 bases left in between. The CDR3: CASSSGDSNTEAFF. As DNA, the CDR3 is TGTGCCAGCAGCTCTGGAGACAGCAACACTGAAGCTTTCTTT.

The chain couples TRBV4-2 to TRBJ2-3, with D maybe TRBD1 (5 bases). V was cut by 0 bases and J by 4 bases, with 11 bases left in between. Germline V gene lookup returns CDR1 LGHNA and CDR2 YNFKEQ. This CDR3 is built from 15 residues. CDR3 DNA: TGTGCCAGCAGCCAAGAGTCACAGGAATCAGATACGCAGTATTTT. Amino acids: CASSQESQESDTQYF.

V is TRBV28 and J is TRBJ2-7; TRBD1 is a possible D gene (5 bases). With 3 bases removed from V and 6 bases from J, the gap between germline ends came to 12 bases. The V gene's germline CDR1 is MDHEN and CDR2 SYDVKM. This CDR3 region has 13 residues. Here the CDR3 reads CASSLPGSTEQYF. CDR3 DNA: TGTGCCAGCAGTTTGCCAGGGTCGACCGAGCAGTACTTC.

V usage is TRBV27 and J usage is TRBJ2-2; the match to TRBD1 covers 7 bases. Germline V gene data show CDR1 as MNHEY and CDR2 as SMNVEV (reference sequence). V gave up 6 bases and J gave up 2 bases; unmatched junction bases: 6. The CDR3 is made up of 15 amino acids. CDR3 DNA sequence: TGTGCCAGCAGGCCCGGACAGGTCAACACCGGGGAGCTGTTTTTT. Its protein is CASRPGQVNTGELFF.

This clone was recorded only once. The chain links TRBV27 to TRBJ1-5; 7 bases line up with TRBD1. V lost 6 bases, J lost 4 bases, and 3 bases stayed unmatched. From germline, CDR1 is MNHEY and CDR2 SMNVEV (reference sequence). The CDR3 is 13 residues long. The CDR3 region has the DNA TGTGCCAGCAGCGACAGGGCTAATCAGCCCCAGCATTTT. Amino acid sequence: CASSDRANQPQHF.

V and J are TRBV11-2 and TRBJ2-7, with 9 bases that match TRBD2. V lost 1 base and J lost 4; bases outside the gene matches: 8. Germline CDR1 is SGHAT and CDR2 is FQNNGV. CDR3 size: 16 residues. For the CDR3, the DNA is TGTGCCAGCAGCTTAGGTAGTAGCGGGAGTGGGTACGAGCAGTACTTC. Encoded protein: CASSLGSSGSGYEQYF.

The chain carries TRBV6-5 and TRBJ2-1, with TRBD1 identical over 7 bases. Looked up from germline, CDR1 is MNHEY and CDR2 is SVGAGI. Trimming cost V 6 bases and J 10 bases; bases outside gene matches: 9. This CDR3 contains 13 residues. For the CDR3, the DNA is TGTGCCAGCAGGGGCAGACAGGGCAACGAGCAGTTCTTC. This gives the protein CASRGRQGNEQFF.

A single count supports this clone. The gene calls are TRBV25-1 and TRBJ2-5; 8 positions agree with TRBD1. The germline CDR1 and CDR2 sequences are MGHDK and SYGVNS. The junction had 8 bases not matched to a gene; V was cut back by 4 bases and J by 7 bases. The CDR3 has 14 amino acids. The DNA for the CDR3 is TGTGCCAGCAGTGGGCAGGGGGCGGGTGGGACCCAGTACTTC. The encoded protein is CASSGQGAGGTQYF.

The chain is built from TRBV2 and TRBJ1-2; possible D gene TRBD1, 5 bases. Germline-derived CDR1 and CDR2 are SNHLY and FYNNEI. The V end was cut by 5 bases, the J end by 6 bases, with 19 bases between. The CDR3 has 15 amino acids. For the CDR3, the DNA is TGTGCCAGCAGTCGATCAGGGATAGGTCGTAATGGCTACACCTTC. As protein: CASSRSGIGRNGYTF.

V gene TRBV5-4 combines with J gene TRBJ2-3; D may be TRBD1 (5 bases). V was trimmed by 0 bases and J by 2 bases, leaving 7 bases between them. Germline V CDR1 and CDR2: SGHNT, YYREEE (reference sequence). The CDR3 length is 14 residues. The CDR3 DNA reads TGTGCCAGCAGCTTGGGACAGTTCACAGATACGCAGTATTTT. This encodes CASSLGQFTDTQYF.

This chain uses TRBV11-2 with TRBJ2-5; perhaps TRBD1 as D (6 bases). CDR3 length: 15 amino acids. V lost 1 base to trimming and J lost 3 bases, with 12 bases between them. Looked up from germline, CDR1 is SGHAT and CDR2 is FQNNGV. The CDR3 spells CASSLASGAKETQYF. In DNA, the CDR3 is TGTGCCAGCAGCTTAGCATCAGGGGCAAAAGAGACCCAGTACTTC.

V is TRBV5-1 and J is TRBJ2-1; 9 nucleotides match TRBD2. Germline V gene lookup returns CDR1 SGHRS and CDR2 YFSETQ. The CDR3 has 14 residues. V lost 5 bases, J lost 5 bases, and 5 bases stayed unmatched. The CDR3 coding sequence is TGCGCCAGCAGGTGGGCTAGCGGGAACAATGAGCAGTTCTTC. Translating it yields CASRWASGNNEQFF.

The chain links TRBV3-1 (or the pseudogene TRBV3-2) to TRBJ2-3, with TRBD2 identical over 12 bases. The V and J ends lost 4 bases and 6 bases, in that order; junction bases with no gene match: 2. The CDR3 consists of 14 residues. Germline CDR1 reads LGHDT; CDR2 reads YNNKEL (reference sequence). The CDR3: CASSRTSGEDTQYF. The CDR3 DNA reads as TGTGCCAGCAGCCGGACTAGCGGGGAGGATACGCAGTATTTT.

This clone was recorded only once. CDR3 sequence reads: CARMSGSPYEQYF. CDR3 nucleotide sequence: TGTGCCAGAATGTCGGGGTCACCCTACGAGCAGTACTTC. The gene calls are TRBV5-3 and TRBJ2-7, with a possible D match to TRBD2 (5 bases). TRBV5-3 is placed among ORFs of uncertain function. V was pared by 6 bases and J by 2 bases, with 12 bases between. This CDR3 is built from 13 residues.